Shown below are 20 T cell receptor beta chains from a single sample sequenced in a study of spatial heterogeneity in lung cancer. TCRdb called the 5' RACE reads again in MiXCR, with one record for every CDR3 protein. The profile shows about 10,000 distinct CDR3 sequences, approximately 5% of them singletons. Time point described: sample taken at primary tumor resection. Material for sequencing was whole RNA from tumor, nontumor lung or frozen PBMC, left unsorted. Sequencing used PBMCs, obtained at surgery. The receptors shown here come from a male donor with early-stage non-small cell lung cancer.

By its share, this clonotype is medium-sized. The chain carries TRBV30 and TRBJ2-2; TRBD1 is a possible D gene (5 bases). This CDR3 is 16 amino acids long. The germline V gene has CDR1 GTSNPN and CDR2 SVGIG (reference sequence). Trimming took off 0 bases at V and 1 base at J, with 12 bases between the two ends. The CDR3 sequence: CAWSVRWGRNTGELFF. Here the CDR3 DNA reads TGTGCCTGGAGTGTAAGGTGGGGCCGGAACACCGGGGAGCTGTTTTTT.

This clonotype has a handful of counts. The rearrangement uses TRBV29-1 and TRBJ1-1, with D unclear. The V end lost 6 bases, the J end lost 0 bases, and 14 bases lay between the germline ends. The CDR3 length is 14 residues. Germline V CDR1 and CDR2: SQVTM, ANQGSEA. This chain's CDR3 is CSVTDRPLNTEAFF. CDR3 coding DNA: TGCAGCGTGACGGACCGACCCCTGAACACTGAAGCTTTCTTT.

This clonotype was recorded at least ten times. The chain employs TRBV5-6 and TRBJ2-7, with D perhaps matching TRBD1 (5 bases). This CDR3 contains 15 residues. Germline V gene data show CDR1 as SGHDT and CDR2 as YYEEEE. The V and J ends lost 4 bases and 0 bases respectively, with 14 bases between them. CDR3 protein: CASSEWGRSSYEQYF. For the CDR3, the DNA is TGTGCCAGCAGCGAATGGGGCAGAAGCTCCTACGAGCAGTACTTC.

In its sample, this clonotype was seen a few times. The rearrangement joins TRBV7-8 to TRBJ2-1, with unresolved D. There are 11 residues in the CDR3. With 2 bases removed from V and 8 bases from J, the gap between germline ends came to 4 bases. Germline V gene lookup returns CDR1 SGHVS and CDR2 FQNEAQ. The CDR3 loop is CASSLTYEQFF. CDR3 in DNA: TGTGCCAGCAGCTTAACTTATGAGCAGTTCTTC.

By share, this clonotype ranks as medium-sized. V and J are TRBV9 and TRBJ2-2; D unclear. V was shortened by 3 bases and J by 0 bases, with 12 bases between the two germline ends. The germline CDR1 and CDR2 sequences are SGDLS and YYNGEE. The CDR3 runs to 16 residues. This chain's CDR3 is CASSGAYTANTGELFF. The CDR3, as DNA: TGTGCCAGCAGCGGAGCATATACCGCGAACACCGGGGAGCTGTTTTTT.

The genes are TRBV11-2 and TRBJ2-3; tentative D call: TRBD2 (5 bases). From germline, CDR1 is SGHAT and CDR2 FQNNGV. V lost 2 bases and J 5 bases, leaving 11 bases between the germline ends. This CDR3 comprises 14 residues. The CDR3 nucleotides are TGTGCCAGCAGCTTAAACCCGGGGATAGATACGCAGTATTTT. Residues: CASSLNPGIDTQYF. Full variable domain (remainder filled in from reference TRBV11-2 and TRBJ2-3): EAGVAQSPRYKIIEKRQSVAFWCNPISGHATLYWYQQILGQGPKLLIQFQNNGVVDDSQLPKDRFSAERLKGVDSTLKIQPAKLEDSAVYLCASSLNPGIDTQYFGPGTRLTVL.

This clonotype has more than one count but fewer than ten. The chain links TRBV3-1 to TRBJ2-7, with D possibly TRBD1 on 6 matching bases. Looked up from germline, CDR1 is LGHDT and CDR2 is YNNKEL (reference sequence). CDR3 length: 13 residues. V was cut by 5 bases and J by 4 bases, with 12 bases left in between. CDR3 bases: TGTGCCAGCAGCTCGGGACACCTTTACGAGCAGTACTTC. It encodes CASSSGHLYEQYF.

This clonotype was detected only once. At one end, the junction sequence differs from germline, possibly due to a read error. The CDR3 bases are TGCAGTGGGGTGGGACGGGACACCGAAGCTTTCTTT. Translated: CSGVGRDTEAFF. The chain is built from TRBV20-1 and TRBJ1-1; TRBD1 is a possible D gene (6 bases). The CDR3 length is 12 residues. Germline V gene lookup returns CDR1 DFQATT and CDR2 SNEGSKA (reference sequence).

The sample holds many counts of this clonotype. The chain is built from TRBV3-1 and TRBJ2-2; D gene unclear. The CDR3 runs to 15 residues. V gave up 0 bases and J gave up 5 bases, with 10 bases separating them. Germline V gene sequence: CDR1 LGHDT, CDR2 YNNKEL (reference sequence). CDR3 coding DNA: TGTGCCAGCAGCCAAGATCAGCCCGGGACCGGGGAGCTGTTTTTT. The encoded protein is CASSQDQPGTGELFF.

In its sample, this clonotype was seen many times. The chain joins TRBV29-1 to TRBJ2-3, with 8 nucleotides matching TRBD1. V lost 6 bases, J lost 7 bases, and 12 bases stayed unmatched. Germline V gene data show CDR1 as SQVTM and CDR2 as ANQGSEA. This CDR3 is 14 amino acids long. Written as DNA, the CDR3 is TGCAGCGTCGGGCTGGACAGGGATCGAAATACGCAGTATTTT. It translates to CSVGLDRDRNTQYF.

This clonotype qualifies as medium-sized. The J gene is TRBJ2-5, the V gene TRBV5-4; 9 bases map to TRBD2. There are 15 residues in the CDR3. Germline-derived CDR1 and CDR2 are SGHNT and YYREEE (reference sequence). Germline trimming cut 6 bases from V and 1 base from J; bases unmatched to any gene: 7. Written as DNA, the CDR3 is TGTGCCAGCACCTTTAGCGGGAGCCCCCAAGAGACCCAGTACTTC. Residues: CASTFSGSPQETQYF.

This clonotype has at least ten counts. The V and J genes are TRBV6-2 or TRBV6-3 and TRBJ2-7; D possibly uses TRBD1 or TRBD2 (5 bases each). There are 14 residues in the CDR3. V was cut by 3 bases and J by 2 bases, with 11 bases left in between. In germline, CDR1 is MNHEY, CDR2 SVGEGT. The CDR3 sequence is CASSYGTGTYEQYF. The DNA for the CDR3 is TGTGCCAGCAGTTATGGGACGGGAACCTACGAGCAGTACTTC.

This clonotype was picked up a small number of times. The V and J genes are TRBV2 and TRBJ2-5, with 7 bases matching TRBD2. Germline CDR1 and CDR2: SNHLY and FYNNEI. V gave up 4 bases and J gave up 4 bases; unmatched junction bases: 0. The CDR3 runs 12 residues. The DNA of the CDR3 is TGTGCCAGCAGTGCGGGGGGAGAGACCCAGTACTTC. This gives the protein CASSAGGETQYF.

This clonotype qualifies as medium-sized (0.01 to 0.1%). CDR3 DNA: TGCGCCAGATCCCGGACGGGTGGCTACACCTTC. It encodes CARSRTGGYTF. The rearrangement uses TRBV23-1 and TRBJ1-2, with D unclear. TRBV23-1 is filed as an ORF, its function uncertain. The CDR3 totals 11 residues. V lost 9 bases and J lost 7, with 12 bases in between.

This clonotype was counted ten times or more. The J gene is TRBJ2-1, the V gene TRBV30, with 13 nucleotides matching TRBD2. Germline loops: CDR1 GTSNPN, CDR2 SVGIG (reference sequence). Trimming at V came to 2 bases and at J to 7 bases, leaving 11 bases not matched to a gene. This CDR3 contains 17 residues. The CDR3 DNA follows: TGTGCCTGGAGTCTACCCAGGACTAGCGGGAGAAGGAATGAGCAGTTCTTC. Its protein product is CAWSLPRTSGRRNEQFF.

This sequence joins TRBV7-2 and TRBJ2-5; D is unresolved. The CDR3 loop spans 14 amino acids. Germline CDR1 reads SGHTA; CDR2 reads FQGNSA. With 1 base removed from V and 0 bases from J, the gap between germline ends came to 6 bases. Here the CDR3 reads CASSLVGYQETQYF. Here the CDR3 DNA reads TGTGCCAGCAGCTTAGTAGGGTACCAAGAGACCCAGTACTTC.

There are many counts of this clonotype. One end of the junction is discordant with germline, which a read error may explain. The J gene is TRBJ2-1, the V gene TRBV7-9, with TRBD2 identical over 8 bases. The CDR3 is 17 amino acids. Looked up from germline, CDR1 is SEHNR and CDR2 is FQNEAQ (reference sequence). The CDR3 nucleotides are TGTGCCAGCAACTTAGGGGGAGCGGGGGCCTCCTACAATGAGCAGTTCTTC. Amino acids: CASNLGGAGASYNEQFF.

Many counts were recorded for this clonotype. The chain recombines TRBV7-8 with TRBJ2-1; 13 bases align to TRBD2. Germline V lookup: CDR1 SGHVS, CDR2 FQNEAQ. The junction had 9 bases not matched to a gene; V was cut back by 5 bases and J by 5 bases. The CDR3 loop spans 17 amino acids. The CDR3 reads CASSPSSGLAGNNEQFF. DNA for the CDR3: TGTGCCAGCAGCCCATCCTCGGGACTAGCGGGGAACAATGAGCAGTTCTTC.

This clonotype is judged large. The V gene is TRBV6-5, the J gene TRBJ1-5, with unresolved D. The CDR3 runs 13 residues. Trimming left V 11 bases short and J 0 bases short, with 11 bases between. CDR1 is MNHEY, CDR2 SVGAGI, per germline. DNA for the CDR3: TGTGCCCGGGCGGTCAATAGCAATCAGCCCCAGCATTTT. This translates into CARAVNSNQPQHF.

By sample fraction, this clonotype is medium-sized. The chain links TRBV5-5 to TRBJ2-7; 8 positions match TRBD1. This CDR3 has 14 residues. V was pared by 6 bases and J by 4 bases, with 9 bases of the junction left unmatched. Germline values: CDR1 SGHKS, CDR2 YYEKEE (reference sequence). The CDR3 spells CASTLAGTGYEQYF. The CDR3 coding sequence is TGTGCCAGCACATTGGCCGGGACAGGATACGAGCAGTACTTC.